This T cell receptor (delta chain) derives from a study of γδ T cells in repeated Plasmodium falciparum infection. Background on the study: Age- and gender-matched Australian children served as comparison for malaria-exposed Malian children.

Gammadelta T cells were flow-sorted from PBMC into Vgamma9/Vdelta2+ and Vdelta2-negative populations for bulk analysis. In regard to this clone: TCRdb assigns this DNA the protein of a much larger clone, which departs from its translation at residue 4; this likely reflects a read error, and the protein shown comes from translating the DNA.

Both TRG and TRD chains were sequenced from each sorted sample. TCRdb reprocessed the multiplex PCR reads through CATT. Of under 60,000 delta-chain clones in the sample, around 1.6% were seen once. The CDR3 covers 17 residues. Per the germline V gene, CDR1 is GEAIGNYY and CDR2 is EKD. Sequencing input: gamma-delta T cells from blood. The chain is built from TRDV2 and TRDJ1, with 11 bases aligning to TRDD3. The origin of this receptor is a pool of human donors (malaria-infected and uninfected, not separated). The CDR3, as DNA: TGTGCCTGTGTCACCGTCTCTGGGGGATACTCGGGACATAAACTCATCTTT. This sequence encodes CACVTVSGGYSGHKLIF.